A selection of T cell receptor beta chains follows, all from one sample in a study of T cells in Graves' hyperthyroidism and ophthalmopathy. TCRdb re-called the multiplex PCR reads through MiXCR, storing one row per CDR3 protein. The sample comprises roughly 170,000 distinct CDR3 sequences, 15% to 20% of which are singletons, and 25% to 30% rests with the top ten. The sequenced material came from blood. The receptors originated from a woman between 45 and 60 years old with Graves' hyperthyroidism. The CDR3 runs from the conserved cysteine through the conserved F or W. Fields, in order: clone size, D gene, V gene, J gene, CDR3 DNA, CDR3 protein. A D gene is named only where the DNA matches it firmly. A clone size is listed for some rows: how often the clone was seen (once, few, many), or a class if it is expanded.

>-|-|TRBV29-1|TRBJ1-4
TGCAGCGTTGTGGAGGGTGCTAATGAAAAACTGTTTTTT
CSVVEGANEKLFF
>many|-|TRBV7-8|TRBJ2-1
TGTGCCAGCAGCTTTGGCGCCTCCTCCTACAATGAGCAGTTCTTC
CASSFGASSYNEQFF
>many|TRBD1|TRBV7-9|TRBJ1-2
TGTGCCAGCAGCGCCGCTGGGACAGAAGTAAACTATGGCTACACCTTC
CASSAAGTEVNYGYTF
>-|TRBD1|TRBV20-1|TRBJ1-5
TGCAGTGCTAGAGATCCCTGGGCGGGACAGGGGGCCCGTAGCAATCAGCCCCAGCATTTT
CSARDPWAGQGARSNQPQHF
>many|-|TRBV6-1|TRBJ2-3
TGTGCCAGCCGGACACTCGATGAGGATACGCAGTATTTT
CASRTLDEDTQYF
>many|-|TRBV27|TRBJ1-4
TGTGCCAGCAGTAATCTCGGGGGCAGGGGAACGGGGAAACTGTTTTTT
CASSNLGGRGTGKLFF
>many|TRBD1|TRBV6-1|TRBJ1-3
TGTGCCAGCAGTGAAACCTTTCGGGACAGGGTAGAAGGAAACACCATATATTTT
CASSETFRDRVEGNTIYF
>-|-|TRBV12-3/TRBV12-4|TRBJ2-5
TGTGCCAGCAGTTCCTTTGGTAAAGGAGGGGAGACCCAGTACTTC
CASSSFGKGGETQYF
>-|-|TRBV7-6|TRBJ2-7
TGTGCCAGCAGCTTAGGGGCGGGGGCTTACGGTGACGAGCAGTACTTC
CASSLGAGAYGDEQYF
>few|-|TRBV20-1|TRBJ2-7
TGCAGTGCTGGAACCGACACGAACTACGAGCAGTACTTC
CSAGTDTNYEQYF
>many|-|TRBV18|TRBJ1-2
TGTGCCAGCTCACTATGGGACGGTGATAACTATGGCTACACCTTC
CASSLWDGDNYGYTF
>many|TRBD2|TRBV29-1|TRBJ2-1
TGCAGCGTTGAAGGGGGACTAGCGGGGGTTTGGTATGAGCAGTTCTTC
CSVEGGLAGVWYEQFF
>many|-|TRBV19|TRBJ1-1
TGTGCCAGTAGCTCCTCATTGGAGGGCACTGAAGCTTTCTTT
CASSSSLEGTEAFF
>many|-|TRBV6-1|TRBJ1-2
TGTGCCAGCGGTTGGCAGGGTCTTGGCTACACCTTC
CASGWQGLGYTF
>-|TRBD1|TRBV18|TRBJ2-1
TGTGCCAGCTCAGTCTCACAGGGGGCGGTGTTCTTC
CASSVSQGAVFF
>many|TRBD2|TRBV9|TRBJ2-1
TGTGCCAGCAGCGCCGGACTAGCGGGGCTTTACAATGAGCAGTTCTTC
CASSAGLAGLYNEQFF
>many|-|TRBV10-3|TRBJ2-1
TGTGCCATCAGTGAGTCGCGGGTCGGCACTGCTGGCAGGGGAAAGCACAATGAGCAGTTCTTC
CAISESRVGTAGRGKHNEQFF
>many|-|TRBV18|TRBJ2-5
TGTGCCAGCTCGACCGGCGGGGGCATAACCCAGTACTTC
CASSTGGGITQYF
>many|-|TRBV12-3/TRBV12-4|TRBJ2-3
TGTGCCAGCAGTTCGCTCAGGCGAAGCACAGATACGCAGTATTTT
CASSSLRRSTDTQYF
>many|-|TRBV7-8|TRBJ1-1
TGTGCCAGCAGCTTCGGGCGGACTGAAGCTTTCTTT
CASSFGRTEAFF
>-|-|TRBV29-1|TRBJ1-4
TGCAGCGTAGAAACGAATGAAAAACTGTTTTTT
CSVETNEKLFF
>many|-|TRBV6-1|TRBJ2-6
TGTGCCAGCGACCCCTCTGGGGCCAACGTCCTGACTTTC
CASDPSGANVLTF
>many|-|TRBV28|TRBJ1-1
TGTGCCAGCAGCCGCAACCAGGGAACTGAAGCTTTCTTT
CASSRNQGTEAFF
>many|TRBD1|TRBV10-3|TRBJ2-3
TGTGCCATCAGACTCGATTTACAGGGGCTTAGGACAGATACGCAGTATTTT
CAIRLDLQGLRTDTQYF
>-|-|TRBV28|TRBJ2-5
TGTGCCAGCAGAGAGCCAGGGGAGGGGGAGACCCAGTACTTC
CASREPGEGETQYF
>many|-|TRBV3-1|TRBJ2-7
TGTGCCAGCAGCACAAGGGGAGGTTCGGAGGAGCAGTACTTC
CASSTRGGSEEQYF
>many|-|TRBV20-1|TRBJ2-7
TGCAGTGCTAGGGCACGGACGCCTCAAGCGTCCTACGAGCAGTACTTC
CSARARTPQASYEQYF
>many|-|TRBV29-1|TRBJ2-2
TGCAGCGTTACCTGGTCCTACAACACCGGGGAGCTGTTTTTT
CSVTWSYNTGELFF
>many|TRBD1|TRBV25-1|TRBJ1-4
TGTGCCAGCAGTGAACAGGGGGAAGTTGAAAAACTGTTTTTT
CASSEQGEVEKLFF
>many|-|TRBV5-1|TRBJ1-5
TGCGCCAGCAGCTTGGAGGGGACAAATCAGCCCCAGCATTTT
CASSLEGTNQPQHF
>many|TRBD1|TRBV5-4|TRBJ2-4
TGTGCCAGCACCTCGGACAGGGTCGAAAACATTCAGTACTTC
CASTSDRVENIQYF
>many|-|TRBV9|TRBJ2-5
TGTGCCAGCAGCGTAGTCCCCGACTTAAGGGAGACCCAGTACTTC
CASSVVPDLRETQYF
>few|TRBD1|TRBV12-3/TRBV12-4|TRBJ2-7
TGTGCCAGCAGTTTCGGGACAGCCTACGAGCAGTGCTTC
CASSFGTAYEQCF
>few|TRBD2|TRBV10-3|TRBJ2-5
TGTGCCATCAGTTCACCTTTCGGGGGGAAAGAGACCCAGTACTTC
CAISSPFGGKETQYF
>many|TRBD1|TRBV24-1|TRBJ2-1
TGTGCCACCAGTGGATGGGGACAGGGGGCGGGCAATGAGCAGTTCTTC
CATSGWGQGAGNEQFF
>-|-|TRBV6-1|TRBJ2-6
TGTGCCAGTCGCTCTGGGGGGGGCGGTGGGGCCAACGTCCTGACTTTC
CASRSGGGGGANVLTF
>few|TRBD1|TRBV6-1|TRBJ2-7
TGTGCCAGCAGTTTGGACAGGGTGGCGTACGAGCAGTACTTC
CASSLDRVAYEQYF
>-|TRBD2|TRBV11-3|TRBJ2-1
TGTGCCAGCAGCTTAGTGGGCAAAGAAGGGCTAGCGGGGGTCGATGAGCAGTTCTTC
CASSLVGKEGLAGVDEQFF
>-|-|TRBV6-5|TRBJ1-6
TGTGCCAGCAGTTACAACAGGGCTTCCCTCCACTTT
CASSYNRASLHF